This T cell receptor (beta chain) was obtained from a study of vaccination and CD4 T cells after COVID-19 (dated 2022 in TCRdb). About the investigation overall: SARS-CoV-2 positivity had been established in the convalescent patients by nasal swab PCR, and mild disease was recorded in roughly 10 of these patients and severe disease in one. Post-vaccine blood samples were obtained a median of around 74 days after the second vaccine dose, with a range of about 14 to 250 days. The convalescent cohort comprised six males and four females, including two Hispanic individuals, seven Caucasians, two Asians and one multiracial person. For a few convalescent patients, samples were collected at an early post-vaccination timepoint (day 14) as well as at a late post-vaccination timepoint (days 161 to 241). In approximately eleven COVID-19 convalescent patients and 4 infection-naive healthy vaccine recipients, the spike-specific CD4+ TCR repertoire before mRNA vaccination was compared with the repertoire after mRNA vaccination. Each participant got two doses of either the Pfizer-BioNTech BNT162b2 vaccine (n=8) or the Moderna mRNA-1273 vaccine (n=2). Post-COVID blood samples from convalescent patients were collected a median of approximately 100 days after diagnosis, with a range of about 35 to 161 days. The paper as a whole reports these results and caveats: Among convalescent patients, a median about 86% of the SARS-CoV-2-reactive clones seen after vaccination appeared only after vaccination, which suggests priming specific to the vaccine. The number of convalescent patients in the study was relatively small, and the study did not examine early timepoints following natural infection. Of the vaccine-specific clones found in convalescent patients, nearly all (304 of 307) were mono-reactive for SARS-CoV-2 spike instead of being cross-reactive with common cold coronaviruses. The median number of SARS-CoV-2-reactive clonotypes rose from 20 to 25 after infection to roughly 38 after vaccination, but the change was not significant.

Library method: PCR. TCRdb records Illumina iSeq 100 as the sequencer. The paper's data handling went like this. Non-productive sequences were removed, and CDR3s that did not start with C, did not end with F or W, or were shorter than 7 amino acids were discarded. Levenshtein distances (stringdist) and unrooted phylogenetic trees (ape) in R version 3.6.1 were used to assess CDR3 homology. TCRdb redid the processing of the public reads, applying fastp at Q25 and MiXCR, and retained in-frame beta chains. Rows with one shared CDR3 protein collapse into an entry with the most common genes and DNA. Here the V and J calls rest on TCRdb's processing, not on the authors' analysis. Across this sample there are some 29,000 distinct CDR3 sequences, with roughly 51% seen only once. Jointly, the top ten make up roughly 5.5% of the sample. The time point tag for this specimen amounts to: late sampling 161 to 241 days after vaccination in three convalescent patients. The convalescent patients' positive SARS-CoV-2 PCR tests were from March to December 2020, which was before the Alpha, Beta and Delta variants emerged in the United States. Ficoll-Paque Plus gradient centrifugation was used to isolate PBMCs from whole blood, and the isolated PBMCs were then either used fresh or cryopreserved at -140C.

Details on this clonotype: Its specific antigen is unknown. It has no much larger one-base neighbor in the sample; base qualities were not kept.

This receptor was identified in a human donor who had recovered from COVID-19. The source material was CD4+ T cells from blood, sampled about 7 months after SARS-CoV-2 vaccination.

The CDR3 region has the sequence CASRGQGENQPQHF. The DNA is TGTGCCAGCAGGGGACAGGGGGAAAATCAGCCCCAGCATTTT. This sequence uses TRBV7-2 and TRBJ1-5; TRBD1 agrees with 11 junctional bases. For this chain, trimming is 6 bases at the V end and 4 bases at the J end, and the number of junction bases without a gene match is 2. The CDR3 goes from the cysteine to the phenylalanine over 14 residues. Kept here is only the CDR3 DNA, which spans 42 bases and is read in frame from base 1. The germline V gene provides CDR1 SGHTA and CDR2 FQGNSA.